Presented here are 9 T cell receptor beta chains from one specimen sequenced in a study of T-cell reconstitution after alpha-beta-depleted transplantation in children. Unique molecular identifiers were used to barcode this TCRbeta library. TCRdb reprocessed the PCR reads via MiXCR and lists one record per CDR3 protein. The table has some 550,000 distinct CDR3 sequences, approximately 16% seen once; the top ten hold 2.5% to 3.5%. This material consisted of PBMCs from the stem cell graft donor, taken from the stem cell graft. These receptors all stem from a human donor who donated a stem cell graft to a child with acute lymphoblastic leukemia.

This clonotype was counted between two and nine times. Since a much larger clone is just one base distant, this may be a read error. The rearrangement uses TRBV5-1 and TRBJ2-3; D tentatively fits TRBD1 or TRBD2 (6 bases each). CDR1 and CDR2 from the germline V gene are SGHRS and YFSETQ. This CDR3 is built from 15 residues. The germline V and J ends were trimmed by 0 bases and 2 bases, with 10 bases remaining between them. DNA for the CDR3: TGCGCCAGCAGCTTGGAGGGGGGAACCACAGATACGCAGTATTTT. Protein product: CASSLEGGTTDTQYF.

The chain's CDR3 is CASHPGTGSSGANVLTF. CDR3 sequence (DNA): TGCGCTTCTCACCCGGGGACAGGTAGTTCTGGGGCCAACGTCCTGACTTTC. The chain has TRBV4-1 and TRBJ2-6; TRBD1 matches at 8 bases. Germline assignment: CDR1 MGHRA and CDR2 YSYEKL. This CDR3 has 17 amino acids.

This clonotype appeared a few times. The chain recombines TRBV4-2 with TRBJ1-2; D might be TRBD1 (5 bases). CDR3 length: 15 residues. The germline V and J ends were trimmed by 5 bases and 0 bases, with 13 bases remaining between them. Germline-derived CDR1 and CDR2 are LGHNA and YNFKEQ. DNA of the CDR3: TGTGCCAGCAGCAGCACAGGAAAAGCTAACTATGGCTACACCTTC. Amino acids: CASSSTGKANYGYTF.

This chain links TRBV18 with TRBJ2-7; tentative D call: TRBD1 (6 bases). Trimming stripped 6 bases from V and 5 bases from J, with 20 bases between. This CDR3 has 15 residues. The germline CDR1 and CDR2 sequences are KGHSH and LQKENI. Written as DNA, the CDR3 is TGTGCCAGCTCTTATTTACCCCTACAGGGCCACGAGCAGTACTTC. Protein: CASSYLPLQGHEQYF.

This clonotype was seen only a few times. The chain recombines TRBV29-1 with TRBJ2-3; 12 positions agree with TRBD2. This CDR3 has 14 amino acids. Losses at the gene ends were 6 bases for V and 2 bases for J; bases not matched to a gene: 3. Per the germline V gene, CDR1 is SQVTM and CDR2 is ANQGSEA. The CDR3 DNA reads TGCAGCGTACTAGCGGGAGGCTCCACAGATACGCAGTATTTT. The encoded protein is CSVLAGGSTDTQYF.

This clonotype has just a few counts. V is TRBV28 and J is TRBJ1-2; D might be TRBD1 (6 bases). The V gene's germline CDR1 is MDHEN and CDR2 SYDVKM. The CDR3 totals 12 residues. Trimming removed 7 bases from V and 6 bases from J, with 12 bases in between. The DNA for the CDR3 is TGTGCCAGCAATTCAGGGGTTCATGGCTACACCTTC. Its protein product is CASNSGVHGYTF.

The genes are TRBV15 and TRBJ2-1; TRBD2 is a possible D gene (7 bases). This CDR3 has 14 residues. The ends were cut back, 8 bases at V and 13 bases at J, with 24 bases in the middle. Germline CDR1 is LNHNV and CDR2 is YYDKDF (reference sequence). CDR3: CATGEGEGLSDQFF. CDR3 sequence (DNA): TGTGCCACCGGCGAGGGGGAGGGCTTAAGTGACCAGTTCTTC.

The chain links TRBV7-2 to TRBJ1-5, with D possibly being TRBD1 (5 bases). V lost 1 base to trimming and J lost 4 bases, with 17 bases between them. The CDR3 extends over 17 amino acids. Germline V gives CDR1 SGHTA, CDR2 FQGNSA. The CDR3 spells CASSLGVRERANQPQHF. The CDR3 bases are TGTGCCAGCAGCTTAGGGGTCAGGGAAAGGGCTAATCAGCCCCAGCATTTT.

The chain carries TRBV12-3 or TRBV12-4 and TRBJ2-1; no definite D call. The CDR3 has 16 amino acids. V lost 5 bases, J lost 4 bases, and 18 bases lay in between. CDR3 in amino acids: CASSEKGGGVYNEQFF. DNA for the CDR3: TGTGCCAGCAGTGAAAAAGGTGGTGGGGTATACAATGAGCAGTTCTTC.